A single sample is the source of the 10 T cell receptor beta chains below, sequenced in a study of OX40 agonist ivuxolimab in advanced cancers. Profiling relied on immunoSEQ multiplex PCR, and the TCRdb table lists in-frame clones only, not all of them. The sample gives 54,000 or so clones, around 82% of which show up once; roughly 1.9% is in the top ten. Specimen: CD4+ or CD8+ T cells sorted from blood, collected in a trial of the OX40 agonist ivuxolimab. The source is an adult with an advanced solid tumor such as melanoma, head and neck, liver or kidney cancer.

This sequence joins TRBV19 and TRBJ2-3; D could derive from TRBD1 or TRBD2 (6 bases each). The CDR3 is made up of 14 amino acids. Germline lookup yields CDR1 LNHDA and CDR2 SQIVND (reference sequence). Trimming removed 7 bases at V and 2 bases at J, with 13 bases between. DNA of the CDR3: TGTGCCAGTATGAGGGGGGCCCACACAGATACGCAGTATTTT. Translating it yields CASMRGAHTDTQYF.

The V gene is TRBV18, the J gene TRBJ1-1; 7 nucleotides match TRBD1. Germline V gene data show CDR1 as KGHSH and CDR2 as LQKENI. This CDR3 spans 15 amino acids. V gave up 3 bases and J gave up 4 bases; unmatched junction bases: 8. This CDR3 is CASSPGTTGSTEAFF. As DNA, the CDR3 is TGTGCCAGCTCACCGGGGACGACAGGGTCCACTGAAGCTTTCTTT.

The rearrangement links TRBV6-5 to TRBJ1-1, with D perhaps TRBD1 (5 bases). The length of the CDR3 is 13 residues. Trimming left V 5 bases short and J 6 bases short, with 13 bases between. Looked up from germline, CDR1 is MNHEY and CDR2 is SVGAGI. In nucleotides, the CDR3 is TGTGCCAGCAGTCTCCCTGGGGGAGCTGAAGCTTTCTTT. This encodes CASSLPGGAEAFF.

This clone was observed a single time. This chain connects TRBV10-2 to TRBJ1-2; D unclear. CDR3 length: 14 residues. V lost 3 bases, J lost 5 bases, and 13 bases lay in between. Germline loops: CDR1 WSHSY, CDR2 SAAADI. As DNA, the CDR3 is TGCGCCAGCAGTGACCCTCCCCCCTCTTATGGCTACACCTTC. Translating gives CASSDPPPSYGYTF.

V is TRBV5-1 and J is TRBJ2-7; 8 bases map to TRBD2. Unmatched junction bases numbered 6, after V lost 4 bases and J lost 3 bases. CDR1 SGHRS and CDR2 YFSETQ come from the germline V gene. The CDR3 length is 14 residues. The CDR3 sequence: CASSQTSGVYEQYF. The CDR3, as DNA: TGCGCCAGCAGCCAAACTAGCGGAGTCTACGAGCAGTACTTC.

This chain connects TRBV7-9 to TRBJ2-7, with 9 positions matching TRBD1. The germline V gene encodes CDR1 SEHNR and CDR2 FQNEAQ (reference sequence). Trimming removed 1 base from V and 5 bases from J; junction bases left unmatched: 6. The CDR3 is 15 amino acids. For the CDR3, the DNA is TGTGCCAGCAGCTTAGATGGGACAGGGTGGGACGAGCAGTACTTC. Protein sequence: CASSLDGTGWDEQYF.

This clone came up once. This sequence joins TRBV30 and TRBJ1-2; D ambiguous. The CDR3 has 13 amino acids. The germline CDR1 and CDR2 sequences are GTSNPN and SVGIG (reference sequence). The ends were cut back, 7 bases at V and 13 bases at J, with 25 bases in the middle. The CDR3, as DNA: TGTGCCTATGCCCTCTGGACGGACGACCCTTTCACCTTC. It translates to CAYALWTDDPFTF.

The CDR3 loop reads CASSPSYEQYF. CDR3 DNA: TGTGCCAGCAGCCCCTCCTACGAGCAGTACTTC. The chain carries TRBV7-7 and TRBJ2-7; D is unresolved. The germline gives CDR1 SSHAT, CDR2 FNYEAQ (reference sequence). CDR3 length: 11 residues. V was trimmed by 5 bases and J by 0 bases, leaving 2 bases between them.

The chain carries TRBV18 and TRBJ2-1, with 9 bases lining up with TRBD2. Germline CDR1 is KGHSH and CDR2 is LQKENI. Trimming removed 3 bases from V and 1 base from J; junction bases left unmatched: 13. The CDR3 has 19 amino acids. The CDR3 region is CASSPTEASGVRSYNEQFF. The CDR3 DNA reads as TGTGCCAGCTCACCGACAGAGGCTAGCGGGGTCCGATCCTACAATGAGCAGTTCTTC.

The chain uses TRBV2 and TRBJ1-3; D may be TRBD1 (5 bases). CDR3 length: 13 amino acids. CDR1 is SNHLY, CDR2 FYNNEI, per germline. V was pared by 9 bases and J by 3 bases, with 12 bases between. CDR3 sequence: CASLRGVGNTIYF. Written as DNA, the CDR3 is TGTGCCAGTCTTAGAGGGGTTGGAAACACCATATATTTT.